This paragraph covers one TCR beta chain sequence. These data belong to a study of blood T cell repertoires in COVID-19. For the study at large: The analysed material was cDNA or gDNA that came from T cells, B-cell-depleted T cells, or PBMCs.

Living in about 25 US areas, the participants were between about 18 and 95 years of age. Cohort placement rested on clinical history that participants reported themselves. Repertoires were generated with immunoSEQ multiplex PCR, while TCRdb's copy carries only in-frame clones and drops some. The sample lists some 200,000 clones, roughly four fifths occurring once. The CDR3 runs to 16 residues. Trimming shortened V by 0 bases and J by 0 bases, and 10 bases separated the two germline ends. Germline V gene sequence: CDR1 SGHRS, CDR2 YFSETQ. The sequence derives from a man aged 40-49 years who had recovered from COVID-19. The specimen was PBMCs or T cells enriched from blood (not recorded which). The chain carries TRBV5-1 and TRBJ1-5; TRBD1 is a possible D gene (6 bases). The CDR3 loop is CASSLGTDYSNQPQHF. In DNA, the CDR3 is TGCGCCAGCAGCTTGGGGACAGATTATAGCAATCAGCCCCAGCATTTT.